A selection of T cell receptor beta chains follows, all from one sample in a study of blood T cell repertoires in COVID-19. The method was immunoSEQ multiplex PCR; TCRdb's version includes in-frame clones alone and lacks a portion of them. The sample lists 540,000 or so clones, around nine tenths seen once, with 7.5% to 9% in the top ten. Sequencing was carried out using peripheral blood. All receptors come from a woman in her forties or fifties with COVID-19, enrolled during active disease. Both conserved end residues are part of each CDR3. Fields, in order: clone size, D gene, J gene, V gene, CDR3 DNA, CDR3 protein. D genes are given only for firm matches. Rows may omit the clone size; those that give it use once, few, many or a size class.

>.|TRBD1|TRBJ1-2|TRBV28
TGTGCCAGCAGTTTAGTGGGGATTCAGGGGGCTCGGGGCTACACCTTC
CASSLVGIQGARGYTF
>.|.|TRBJ2-5|TRBV7-7
TGTGCCAGCAGTCCAAACGCCCCGGGGGGCGGGGGAGAGACCCAGTACTTC
CASSPNAPGGGGETQYF
>.|.|TRBJ1-5|TRBV19
TGTGCCAGCCGGGGGGACGCCAATCAGCCCCAGCATTTT
CASRGDANQPQHF
>few|.|TRBJ1-2|TRBV19
TGTGCCAGTAGTCGGTGGGATACGGGGTGGGCTAACTATGGCTACACCTTC
CASSRWDTGWANYGYTF
>.|.|TRBJ1-6|TRBV27
TGTGCCAGCAAGAGTTTCTATAATTCACCCCTCCACTTT
CASKSFYNSPLHF
>.|.|TRBJ1-1|TRBV27
TGTGCCAGCAGTTTAACGCTGAGGGCCTCGGGCGCTGAAGCTTTCTTT
CASSLTLRASGAEAFF
>few|TRBD1|TRBJ1-2|TRBV18
TGTGCCAGCTCACCTGAGGGACAGCTCTTTGGCTACACCTTC
CASSPEGQLFGYTF
>.|.|TRBJ1-3|TRBV9
TGTGCCAGCAGCGTAGCCGGACAGAGCTCTGGAAACACCATATATTTT
CASSVAGQSSGNTIYF
>.|TRBD1|TRBJ1-1|TRBV5-5
TGTGCCAGCAGGGGGGCCGGGACAGGGAAAGCTTTCTTT
CASRGAGTGKAFF
>.|TRBD1|TRBJ1-3|TRBV6-6
TGTGCCAGCAGTCCTTGGGACGACAGGGTAAAGGGCAGAAACACCATATATTTT
CASSPWDDRVKGRNTIYF
>.|.|TRBJ1-2|TRBV5-6
TGTGCCAGCAGCTTGGCCAGGGTGGGGCGCTATGGCTACACCTTC
CASSLARVGRYGYTF
>.|TRBD2|TRBJ2-1|TRBV5-1
TGCGCCAGCAGCCTAAGCGGGGGGTCTTACAATGAGCAGTTCTTC
CASSLSGGSYNEQFF
>.|TRBD2|TRBJ2-7|TRBV28
TGTGCCAGCAGTTTAGCGCGGGGGGCCCCTCACTTC
CASSLARGAPHF
>.|.|TRBJ1-1|TRBV4-1
TGCGCCAGCAGCCCCCTGGGGCTCAGCATGAACACTGAAGCTTTCTTT
CASSPLGLSMNTEAFF
>.|.|TRBJ2-3|TRBV6-5
TGTGCCAGCAGTTACAGCAGGGTGACAGATACGCAGTATTTT
CASSYSRVTDTQYF
>.|.|TRBJ2-5|TRBV19
TGTGCCAGTAGCGGTGGGGGAGGAGAGACCCAGTACTTC
CASSGGGGETQYF
>.|TRBD1|TRBJ1-5|TRBV11-2
TGTGCCAGCAGCCAGACAGGGTCCAATCAGCCCCAGCATTTT
CASSQTGSNQPQHF
>.|TRBD1|TRBJ1-4|TRBV2
TGTGCCAATCACAGGGGGGCTAATGAAAAACTGTTTTTT
CANHRGANEKLFF
>.|.|TRBJ1-1|TRBV5-1
TGCGCCAGCAGCACGGAGGTCTACGCTGAAGCTTTCTTT
CASSTEVYAEAFF
>once|TRBD1|TRBJ2-2|TRBV11-3
TGTGCCAGCAGCCAATCCCGACAGGGTGTCACCGGGGAGCTGTTTTTT
CASSQSRQGVTGELFF
>.|.|TRBJ1-2|TRBV13
TGTGCCAGCAGCTTGGGGGCCAAAGATGGCTACACCTTC
CASSLGAKDGYTF
>.|TRBD2|TRBJ2-1|TRBV5-4
TGTGCCAGCAGCTCATTAGCGGGGGGGCCCATCTACAATGAGCAGTTCTTC
CASSSLAGGPIYNEQFF
>.|.|TRBJ1-6|TRBV6-6
TGTGCCAGCAGCACCGCCCCACTCCAACGGGGTTCACCCCTCCACTTT
CASSTAPLQRGSPLHF
>.|.|TRBJ1-5|TRBV7-8
TGTGCCAGCAGCTCCCATGGCCGTTGGCCCCAGCATTTT
CASSSHGRWPQHF
>.|.|TRBJ2-7|TRBV18
TGTGCCAGCTCGCGGCGGGACGGGAACTACGAGCAGTACTTC
CASSRRDGNYEQYF
>.|TRBD1|TRBJ1-1|TRBV19
TGTGCCAGTAGCAAAGGACAGGGTGGAACTGAAGCTTTCTTT
CASSKGQGGTEAFF
>.|TRBD1|TRBJ1-5|TRBV27
TGTGCCAGTACGACAGGGGTTCAGCCCCAGCATTTT
CASTTGVQPQHF
>once|.|TRBJ1-2|TRBV5-1
TGCGCCAGCAGCTTGGTCGGGGACACTAACTATGGCTACACCTTC
CASSLVGDTNYGYTF
>.|.|TRBJ2-4|TRBV6-2/TRBV6-3
TGTGCCAGCAGTTACCTACTCGAGCCCACCATAAGAAACATTCAGTACTTC
CASSYLLEPTIRNIQYF
>.|TRBD2|TRBJ2-3|TRBV27
TGTGCCAGCAGTATTTCTAGCGGGGGGGATACGCAGTATTTT
CASSISSGGDTQYF
>.|.|TRBJ1-4|TRBV6-5
TGTGCCAGCAGTCACAGCTCCCAAAATGAAAAACTGTTTTTT
CASSHSSQNEKLFF
>.|.|TRBJ1-3|TRBV3-1/TRBV3-2
TGTGCCAGCAGCCAACCGAGGGGGGGCTCTGGAAACACCATATATTTT
CASSQPRGGSGNTIYF
>.|TRBD1|TRBJ2-3|TRBV11-1
TGTGCCAGCAGCTACGGCAGGGGGCTTTTGGATACGCAGTATTTT
CASSYGRGLLDTQYF
>.|TRBD2|TRBJ2-5|TRBV5-1
TGCGCCAGCAGACTCGGACTAGCGGGGGCTTCCCAAGAGACCCAGTACTTC
CASRLGLAGASQETQYF
>.|.|TRBJ1-1|TRBV7-6
TGTGCCAGCAGCTTAGTCCCGGGGAAAGGCACTGAAGCTTTCTTT
CASSLVPGKGTEAFF
>.|TRBD1|TRBJ1-5|TRBV10-3
TGTGCCATCAGTGACCACGGACAGGGGTTCCGGACCCAGCATTTT
CAISDHGQGFRTQHF
>few|.|TRBJ2-3|TRBV4-2
TGTGCCAGCAGCCAAACACAATCAAGCACAGATACGCAGTATTTT
CASSQTQSSTDTQYF
>.|.|TRBJ1-1|TRBV3-1/TRBV3-2
TGTGCCAGCAGCCAAGACAGGGCCACTGAAGCTTTCTTT
CASSQDRATEAFF
>.|TRBD1|TRBJ1-5|TRBV2
TGTGCCAGCAGGGGGACAGCTAGCAATCAGCCCCAGCATTTT
CASRGTASNQPQHF
>.|.|TRBJ1-4|TRBV5-5
TGTGCCAGCAGCCTTAGGACACCAACCAATGAAAAACTGTTTTTT
CASSLRTPTNEKLFF
>.|.|TRBJ1-2|TRBV18
TGTGCCAGCTCACCAGTACAGGGAAGTGGCTACACCTTC
CASSPVQGSGYTF
>.|.|TRBJ2-2|TRBV7-9
TGTGCCAGCAGCCGGACCCCGGGAACCGGGGAGCTGTTTTTT
CASSRTPGTGELFF
>.|.|TRBJ1-5|TRBV2
TGTGCCAGCAGTCAGAGACGGGTTAATCAGCCCCAGCATTTT
CASSQRRVNQPQHF
>.|TRBD1|TRBJ1-1|TRBV5-4
TGTGCCAGCCACCCACAGAGGGGGCGCGGTACTGAAGCTTTCTTT
CASHPQRGRGTEAFF
>.|.|TRBJ2-3|TRBV4-1
TGCGCCAGCAGCCGTTGGGAGGGGGGGGATACGCAGTATTTT
CASSRWEGGDTQYF
>few|.|TRBJ1-6|TRBV4-1
TGCGCCAGCAGCCCTCGGGGGAGGTCACCCCTCCACTTT
CASSPRGRSPLHF
>once|.|TRBJ1-1|TRBV5-1
TGCGCCAGCAGTCAGGGTCCCGAAGCTTTCTTT
CASSQGPEAFF
>.|TRBD1|TRBJ1-2|TRBV5-4
TGTGCCAGCAGCGACAGGGGCGATTATGGCTACACCTTC
CASSDRGDYGYTF
>.|.|TRBJ2-7|TRBV28
TGTGCCAGCACTAACCGGGAGAACGAGCAGTACTTC
CASTNRENEQYF
>.|TRBD1|TRBJ1-2|TRBV2
TGTGCCAGCCGCGGGACAGCCTCCACCTTC
CASRGTASTF
>once|.|TRBJ1-2|TRBV6-5
TGTGCCAGCAGGGGGAGTGGCTATGGCTACACCTTC
CASRGSGYGYTF
>.|TRBD2|TRBJ2-3|TRBV5-4
TGTGCCAGCAGCTCCCCGGGACTAGCGGGGGGGCCTCCAGATACGCAGTATTTT
CASSSPGLAGGPPDTQYF
>.|.|TRBJ1-3|TRBV5-1
TGCGCCAGCAGGATAGAGCCTTATGCTGGAAACACCATATATTTT
CASRIEPYAGNTIYF